This T cell receptor beta chain was observed in a study of T-cell memory formation after mild COVID-19. Study overall: TCR clusters mostly belonged to single donors. General study results and limits: Whereas later expanders leaned CD4+, clones contracting day 15 to 85 showed a balanced CD4/CD8 makeup. Shrinking CD4+ clones were chiefly CM and EM; CD8+ ones were chiefly EMRA.

Germline assignment: CDR1 SGHRS and CDR2 YFSETQ. Trimming stripped 7 bases from V and 1 base from J, with 8 bases between. This CDR3 has 12 residues. TCR alpha and TCR beta cDNA libraries with sample barcodes and UMIs came from 5'RACE using constant-segment primers. TCRdb re-analysed the 5' RACE reads in MiXCR, keeping a single row per CDR3 protein. The sample has about 470,000 distinct CDR3 sequences, roughly 25% seen once. Details on this clonotype: The antigen remains unidentified.

The sequencing sample was made of PBMCs or a T cell subset sorted from them (not recorded which). This rearrangement joins TRBV5-1 to TRBJ1-1; D may be TRBD1 (6 bases). The sequence came from an adult woman who had mild COVID-19 (a few samples of this study predate the infection). Cell type and time point are not known. The CDR3 DNA sequence: TGCGCCAGCGAGACAGGGAACACTGAAGCTTTCTTT. This gives the protein CASETGNTEAFF.